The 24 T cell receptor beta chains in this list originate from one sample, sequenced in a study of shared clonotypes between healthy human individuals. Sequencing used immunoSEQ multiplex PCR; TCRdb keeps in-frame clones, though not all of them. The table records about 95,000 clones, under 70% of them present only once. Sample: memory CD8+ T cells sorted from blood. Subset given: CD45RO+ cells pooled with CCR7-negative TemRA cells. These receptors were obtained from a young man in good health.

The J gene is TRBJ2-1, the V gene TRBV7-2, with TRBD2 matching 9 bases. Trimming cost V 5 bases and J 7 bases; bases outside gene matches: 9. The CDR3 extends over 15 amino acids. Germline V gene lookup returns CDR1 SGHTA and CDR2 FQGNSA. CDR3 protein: CASSRGTSRQNEQFF. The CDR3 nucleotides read TGTGCCAGCAGCAGAGGGACTAGCCGACAGAATGAGCAGTTCTTC.

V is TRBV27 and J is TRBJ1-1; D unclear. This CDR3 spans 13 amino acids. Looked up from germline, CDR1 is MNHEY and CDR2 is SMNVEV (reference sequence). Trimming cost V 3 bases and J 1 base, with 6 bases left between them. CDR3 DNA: TGTGCCAGCAGTTTTGAGGCGAACACTGAAGCTTTCTTT. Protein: CASSFEANTEAFF.

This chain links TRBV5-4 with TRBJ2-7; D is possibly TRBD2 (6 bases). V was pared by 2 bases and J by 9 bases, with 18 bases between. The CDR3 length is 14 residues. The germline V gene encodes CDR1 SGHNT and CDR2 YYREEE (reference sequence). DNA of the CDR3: TGTGCCAGCAGCTTTTATACGGGAGCCCGTTTGCAGTACTTC. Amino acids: CASSFYTGARLQYF.

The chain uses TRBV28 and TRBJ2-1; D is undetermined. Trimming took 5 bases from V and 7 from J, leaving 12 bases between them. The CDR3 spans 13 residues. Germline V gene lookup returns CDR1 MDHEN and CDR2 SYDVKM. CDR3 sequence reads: CASSPSVVNEQFF. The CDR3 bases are TGTGCCAGCAGTCCATCCGTGGTAAATGAGCAGTTCTTC.

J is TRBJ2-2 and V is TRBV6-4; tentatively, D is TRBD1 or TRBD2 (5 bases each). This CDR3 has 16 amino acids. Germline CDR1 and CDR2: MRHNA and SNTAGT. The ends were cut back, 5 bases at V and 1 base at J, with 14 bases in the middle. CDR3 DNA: TGTGCCAGCAGTCCAGGGCCCGGAGGGAACACCGGGGAGCTGTTTTTT. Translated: CASSPGPGGNTGELFF.

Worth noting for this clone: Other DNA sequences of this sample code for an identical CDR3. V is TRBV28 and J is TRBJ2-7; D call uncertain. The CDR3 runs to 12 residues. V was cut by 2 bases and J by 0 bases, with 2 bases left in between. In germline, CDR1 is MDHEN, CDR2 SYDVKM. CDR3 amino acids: CASSLLSYEQYF. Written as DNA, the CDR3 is TGTGCCAGCAGTTTACTCTCCTACGAGCAGTACTTC.

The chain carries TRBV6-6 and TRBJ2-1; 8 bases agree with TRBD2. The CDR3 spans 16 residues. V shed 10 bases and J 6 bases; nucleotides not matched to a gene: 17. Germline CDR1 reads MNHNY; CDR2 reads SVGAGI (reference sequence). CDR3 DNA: TGTGCCACATCCGGGTCGCGGGAGGTATTGTCCAATGAGCAGTTCTTC. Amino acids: CATSGSREVLSNEQFF.

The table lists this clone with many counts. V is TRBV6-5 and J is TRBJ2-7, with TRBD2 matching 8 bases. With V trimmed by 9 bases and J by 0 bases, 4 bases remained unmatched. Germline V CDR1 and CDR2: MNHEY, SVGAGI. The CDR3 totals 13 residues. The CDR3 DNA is TGTGCCAGTTCGGGGGGGAGCTCCTACGAGCAGTACTTC. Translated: CASSGGSSYEQYF.

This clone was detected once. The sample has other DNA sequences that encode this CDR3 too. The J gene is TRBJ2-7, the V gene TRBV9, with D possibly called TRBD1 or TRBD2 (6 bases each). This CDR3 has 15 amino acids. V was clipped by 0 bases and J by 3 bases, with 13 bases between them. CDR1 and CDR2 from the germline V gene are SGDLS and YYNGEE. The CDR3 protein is CASSVDAGGNYEQYF. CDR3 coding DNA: TGTGCCAGCAGCGTAGACGCCGGGGGCAACTACGAGCAGTACTTC.

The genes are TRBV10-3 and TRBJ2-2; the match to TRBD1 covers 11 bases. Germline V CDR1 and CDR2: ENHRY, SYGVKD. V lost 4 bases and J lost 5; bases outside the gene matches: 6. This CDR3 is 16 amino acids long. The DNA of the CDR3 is TGTGCCATCAGTGGCGGGACAGGGGGAGGTACCGGGGAGCTGTTTTTT. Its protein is CAISGGTGGGTGELFF.

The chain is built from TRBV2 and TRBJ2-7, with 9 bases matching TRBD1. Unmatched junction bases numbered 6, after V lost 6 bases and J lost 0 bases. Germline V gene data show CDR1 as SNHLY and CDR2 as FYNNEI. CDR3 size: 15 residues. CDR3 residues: CASSEQGANSYEQYF. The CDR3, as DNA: TGTGCCAGCAGCGAACAGGGGGCGAACTCCTACGAGCAGTACTTC.

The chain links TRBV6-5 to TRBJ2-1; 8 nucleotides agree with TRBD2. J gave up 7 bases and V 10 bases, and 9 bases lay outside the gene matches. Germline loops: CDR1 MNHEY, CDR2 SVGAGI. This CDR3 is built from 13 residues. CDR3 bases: TGTGCCACTAAAGCGGGAGATTATAATGAGCAGTTCTTC. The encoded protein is CATKAGDYNEQFF.

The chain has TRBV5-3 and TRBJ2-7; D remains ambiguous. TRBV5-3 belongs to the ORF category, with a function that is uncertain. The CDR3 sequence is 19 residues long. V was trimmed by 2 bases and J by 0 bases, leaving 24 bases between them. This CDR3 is CARSLSLSYPERSSYEQYF. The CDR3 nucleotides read TGTGCCAGAAGCTTATCCCTCTCGTATCCGGAGCGAAGCTCCTACGAGCAGTACTTC.

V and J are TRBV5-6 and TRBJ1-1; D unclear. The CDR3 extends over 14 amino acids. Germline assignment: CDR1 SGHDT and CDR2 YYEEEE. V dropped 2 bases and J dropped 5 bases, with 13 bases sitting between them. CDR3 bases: TGTGCCAGCAGCTTCGGAAATATGGTGACTGAAGCTTTCTTT. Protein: CASSFGNMVTEAFF.

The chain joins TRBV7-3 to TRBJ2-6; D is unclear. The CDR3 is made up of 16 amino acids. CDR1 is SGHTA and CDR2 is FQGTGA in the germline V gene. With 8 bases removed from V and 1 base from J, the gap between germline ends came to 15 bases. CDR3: CASGRSPRSGANVLTF. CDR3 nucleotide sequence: TGTGCCAGCGGACGCTCCCCGCGTTCTGGGGCCAACGTCCTGACTTTC.

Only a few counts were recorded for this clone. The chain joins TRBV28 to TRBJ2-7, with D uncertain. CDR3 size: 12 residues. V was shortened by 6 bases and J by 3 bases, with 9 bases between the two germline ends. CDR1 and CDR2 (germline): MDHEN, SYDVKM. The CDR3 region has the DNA TGTGCCAGCAGCGATATAGACTACGAGCAGTACTTC. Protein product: CASSDIDYEQYF.

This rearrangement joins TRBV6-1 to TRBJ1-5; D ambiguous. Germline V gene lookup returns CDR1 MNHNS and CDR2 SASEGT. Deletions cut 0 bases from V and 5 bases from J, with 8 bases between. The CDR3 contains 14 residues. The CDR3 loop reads CASSEAKDHQPQHF. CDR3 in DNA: TGTGCCAGCAGTGAAGCGAAGGATCATCAGCCCCAGCATTTT.

In nucleotides, the CDR3 is TGCGCCAGCAGCTTGGAGTTGATTAGCGGGGCCATCTCCTACAATGAGCAGTTCTTC. This encodes CASSLELISGAISYNEQFF. The gene calls are TRBV5-1 and TRBJ2-1, with TRBD2 matching 8 bases. This CDR3 has 19 residues. Germline V gene lookup returns CDR1 SGHRS and CDR2 YFSETQ. Trimming at V came to 0 bases and at J to 0 bases, leaving 11 bases not matched to a gene.

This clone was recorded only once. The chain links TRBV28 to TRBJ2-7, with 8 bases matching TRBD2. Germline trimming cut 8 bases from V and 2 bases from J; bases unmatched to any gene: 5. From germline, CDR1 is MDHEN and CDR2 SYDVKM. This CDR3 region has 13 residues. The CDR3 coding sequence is TGTGCCAGCGAGGGCGGGAGGCCCTACGAGCAGTACTTC. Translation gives CASEGGRPYEQYF.

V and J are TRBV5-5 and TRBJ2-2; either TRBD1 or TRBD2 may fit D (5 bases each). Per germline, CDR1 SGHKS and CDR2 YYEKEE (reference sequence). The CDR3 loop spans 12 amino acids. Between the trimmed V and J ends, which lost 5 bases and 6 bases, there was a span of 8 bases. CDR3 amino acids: CASSWGSGELFF. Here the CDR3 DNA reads TGTGCCAGCAGTTGGGGGTCCGGGGAGCTGTTTTTT.

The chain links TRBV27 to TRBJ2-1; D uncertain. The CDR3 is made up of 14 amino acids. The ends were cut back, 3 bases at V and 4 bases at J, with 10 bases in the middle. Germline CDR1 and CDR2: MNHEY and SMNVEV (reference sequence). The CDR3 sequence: CASSLSELYNEQFF. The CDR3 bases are TGTGCCAGCAGTTTGAGTGAGCTGTACAATGAGCAGTTCTTC.

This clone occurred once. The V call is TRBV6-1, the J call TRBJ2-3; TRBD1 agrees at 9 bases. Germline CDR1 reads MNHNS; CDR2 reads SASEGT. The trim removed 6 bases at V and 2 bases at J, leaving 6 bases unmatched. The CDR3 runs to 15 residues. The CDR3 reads CASSLTGGFTDTQYF. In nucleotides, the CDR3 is TGTGCCAGCAGCCTGACAGGGGGTTTCACAGATACGCAGTATTTT.

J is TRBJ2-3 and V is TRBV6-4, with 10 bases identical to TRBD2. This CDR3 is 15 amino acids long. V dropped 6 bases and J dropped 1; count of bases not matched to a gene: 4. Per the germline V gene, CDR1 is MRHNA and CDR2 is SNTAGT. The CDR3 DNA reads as TGTGCCAGCAGCCTAGGGACTAGCGGCACAGATACGCAGTATTTT. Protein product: CASSLGTSGTDTQYF.

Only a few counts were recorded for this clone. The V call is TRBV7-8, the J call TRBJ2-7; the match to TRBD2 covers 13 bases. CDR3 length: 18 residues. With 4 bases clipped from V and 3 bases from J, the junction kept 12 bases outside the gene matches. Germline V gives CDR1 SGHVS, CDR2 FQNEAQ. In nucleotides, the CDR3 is TGTGCCAGCAGCTCGGGAACCGGACTAGCGGGAGATGGCTACGAGCAGTACTTC. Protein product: CASSSGTGLAGDGYEQYF.